These 20 T cell receptor beta chains were sequenced from one sample in a study of identical twins. TCRdb re-derived calls from the 5' RACE reads in MiXCR, one entry per CDR3 protein. This repertoire shows 550,000 to 800,000 distinct CDR3 sequences, 7% to 7.5% found once; its top ten account for roughly 1.6%. These data are also associated with another study on yellow fever vaccine responses in identical twins.

Sequencing was done on a sample of PBMCs. The receptors stem from a woman aged 18 to 35 in good health.

The chain links TRBV19 to TRBJ1-2, with D perhaps matching TRBD1 (5 bases). Trimming removed 7 bases at V and 2 bases at J, with 17 bases between. Germline V gene lookup returns CDR1 LNHDA and CDR2 SQIVND (reference sequence). The length of the CDR3 is 15 residues. CDR3 sequence reads: CASTSARSGNYGYTF. DNA for the CDR3: TGTGCCAGTACGTCCGCGCGATCAGGGAACTATGGCTACACCTTC.

V and J are TRBV7-9 and TRBJ2-2, with no clear D. The CDR3 covers 15 residues. V was shortened by 8 bases and J by 5 bases, with 18 bases between the two germline ends. CDR1 and CDR2 from the germline V gene are SEHNR and FQNEAQ (reference sequence). The CDR3 nucleotides read TGTGCCAGCCCTCTGGGCCTCGGATTTACCGGGGAGCTGTTTTTT. Its translation is CASPLGLGFTGELFF.

This clonotype has just one count. This chain links TRBV6-5 with TRBJ2-2; 8 bases fit TRBD2. The CDR3 loop spans 18 amino acids. J lost 1 base, V lost 0 bases, and 7 bases had no gene match. From germline, CDR1 is MNHEY and CDR2 SVGAGI. The CDR3 sequence is CASSYSVWAGGNTGELFF. CDR3 bases: TGTGCCAGCAGTTACTCCGTTTGGGCGGGGGGGAACACCGGGGAGCTGTTTTTT.

This clonotype has a count of ten or more. The chain has TRBV5-1 and TRBJ2-1; D unresolved. The CDR3 has 12 residues. Germline V gene data show CDR1 as SGHRS and CDR2 as YFSETQ. Trimming took 4 bases from V and 9 from J, leaving 11 bases between them. The CDR3 loop is CASSIPTGEQFF. The CDR3, as DNA: TGCGCCAGCAGCATCCCTACGGGTGAGCAGTTCTTC.

This clonotype was found a few times. This rearrangement joins TRBV12-3 or TRBV12-4 to TRBJ2-1, with 7 bases matching TRBD2. The trim removed 10 bases at V and 7 bases at J, leaving 13 bases unmatched. The CDR3 is 14 residues long. The CDR3 coding sequence is TGTGCCACCACTAGCGACCCCCTTGGGAATGAGCAGTTCTTC. It codes for CATTSDPLGNEQFF.

This clonotype occurred a few times. This chain joins TRBV12-3 or TRBV12-4 and TRBJ1-2; no clear D gene. V was pared by 8 bases and J by 6 bases, with 16 bases between. The CDR3 loop spans 13 amino acids. This CDR3 is CASQPDWVDGYTF. CDR3 bases: TGTGCCAGCCAACCGGATTGGGTGGATGGCTACACCTTC.

The genes are TRBV20-1 and TRBJ2-2; D may be TRBD2 (6 bases). Trimming took off 5 bases at V and 5 bases at J, with 18 bases between the two ends. Germline V gene lookup returns CDR1 DFQATT and CDR2 SNEGSKA (reference sequence). CDR3 length: 15 residues. The CDR3 here is CSASSTSEGTGELFF. The CDR3 bases are TGCAGTGCTTCCTCGACTAGTGAGGGTACCGGGGAGCTGTTTTTT.

Only a few counts were recorded for this clonotype. The rearrangement links TRBV11-2 to TRBJ2-1, with TRBD2 matching over 7 bases. The CDR3 totals 15 residues. Trimming removed 5 bases from V and 3 bases from J; junction bases left unmatched: 7. Germline V gene sequence: CDR1 SGHAT, CDR2 FQNNGV. This chain's CDR3 is CASSPPGLGYNEQFF. The CDR3 DNA is TGTGCCAGCAGCCCCCCCGGACTAGGCTACAATGAGCAGTTCTTC.

This clonotype was seen repeatedly, ten times or more. The chain is built from TRBV5-1 and TRBJ1-1; possible D gene TRBD1, 5 bases. Trimming pared 7 bases from V and 3 bases from J, leaving 10 bases between. Per the germline V gene, CDR1 is SGHRS and CDR2 is YFSETQ. The CDR3 runs 12 residues. Written as DNA, the CDR3 is TGCGCCAGCGCTTCGGGGGACACTGAAGCTTTCTTT. It specifies CASASGDTEAFF.

This clonotype has a handful of counts. The chain carries TRBV20-1 and TRBJ2-7, with D possibly TRBD1 on 5 matching bases. The V end was cut by 0 bases, the J end by 6 bases, with 18 bases between. The CDR3 has 15 residues. Germline-derived CDR1 and CDR2 are DFQATT and SNEGSKA (reference sequence). The CDR3 here is CSARDLELGRGEQYF. As DNA, the CDR3 is TGCAGTGCTAGAGATCTGGAGTTGGGGCGCGGCGAGCAGTACTTC.

This clonotype was counted only a few times. The chain joins TRBV29-1 to TRBJ2-5; D is possibly TRBD2 (7 bases). Trimming shortened V by 3 bases and J by 5 bases, and 19 bases separated the two germline ends. Germline values: CDR1 SQVTM, CDR2 ANQGSEA. The CDR3 runs to 15 residues. This CDR3 reads CSVEPRGGREETQYF. The CDR3 bases are TGCAGCGTTGAGCCGAGGGGGGGGCGGGAGGAGACCCAGTACTTC.

The gene calls are TRBV2 and TRBJ2-5, with 9 bases lining up with TRBD2. With V trimmed by 8 bases and J by 2 bases, 15 bases remained unmatched. The germline gives CDR1 SNHLY, CDR2 FYNNEI. The CDR3 is 17 amino acids. DNA for the CDR3: TGTGCCAGCTCACTGGGCTCCGGGACTAGCTATCAAGAGACCCAGTACTTC. Amino acid sequence: CASSLGSGTSYQETQYF.

This clonotype was counted ten times or more. The chain is built from TRBV18 and TRBJ2-3; 11 bases are shared with TRBD2. The length of the CDR3 is 16 residues. V gave up 0 bases and J gave up 2 bases; unmatched junction bases: 1. Germline values: CDR1 KGHSH, CDR2 LQKENI. CDR3 sequence reads: CASSPPGLAATDTQYF. CDR3 nucleotide sequence: TGTGCCAGCTCACCACCGGGACTAGCGGCCACAGATACGCAGTATTTT.

This rearrangement joins TRBV5-6 to TRBJ1-1; tentative D call: TRBD1 (5 bases). Germline V gene data show CDR1 as SGHDT and CDR2 as YYEEEE. There are 14 residues in the CDR3. V dropped 2 bases and J dropped 7 bases, with 15 bases sitting between them. CDR3 coding DNA: TGTGCCAGCAGCTTCTCGGACGGGGGGGGTGAAGCTTTCTTT. The encoded protein is CASSFSDGGGEAFF.

This clonotype has only a few counts. J is TRBJ2-7 and V is TRBV10-3; D gene unclear. CDR3 length: 14 residues. In germline, CDR1 is ENHRY, CDR2 SYGVKD. Trimming stripped 0 bases from V and 7 bases from J, with 13 bases between. The CDR3 nucleotides read TGTGCCATCAGTGAGTCCGTAATGCCTCGGGAGCAGTACTTC. It encodes CAISESVMPREQYF.

There are many counts of this clonotype. The chain joins TRBV5-5 to TRBJ2-3, with 9 positions matching TRBD2. CDR1 and CDR2 (germline): SGHKS, YYEKEE (reference sequence). V gave up 6 bases and J gave up 3 bases; unmatched junction bases: 8. CDR3 length equals 15 residues. The CDR3 nucleotides are TGTGCCAGCACCCTTTCAGCGGGGGGAACAGATACGCAGTATTTT. Translating it yields CASTLSAGGTDTQYF.

This clonotype came up many times. The chain uses TRBV5-1 and TRBJ2-1; 8 bases are a match to TRBD1. Germline V CDR1 and CDR2: SGHRS, YFSETQ. The CDR3 contains 14 residues. V was pared by 0 bases and J by 9 bases, with 5 bases of the junction left unmatched. This chain's CDR3 is CASSLAGGYGEQFF. The CDR3, as DNA: TGCGCCAGCAGCTTGGCAGGGGGCTACGGTGAGCAGTTCTTC.

This chain links TRBV5-1 with TRBJ2-5; D gene ambiguous. The CDR3 totals 16 residues. Trimming removed 0 bases from V and 2 bases from J, with 14 bases in between. Germline V gene sequence: CDR1 SGHRS, CDR2 YFSETQ. This chain's CDR3 is CASSLEPGRRQETQYF. CDR3 DNA sequence: TGCGCCAGCAGCTTGGAACCCGGACGGAGACAAGAGACCCAGTACTTC.

This chain links TRBV20-1 with TRBJ2-3; 7 nucleotides line up with TRBD2. Germline V gives CDR1 DFQATT, CDR2 SNEGSKA (reference sequence). CDR3 length: 15 residues. V was pared by 2 bases and J by 6 bases, with 11 bases of the junction left unmatched. The DNA of the CDR3 is TGCAGTGCTAGACGGGACTACCAGGTGGAGGATACGCAGTATTTT. It translates to CSARRDYQVEDTQYF.

This clonotype occurred many times. This sequence joins TRBV12-3 or TRBV12-4 and TRBJ1-6; D is unresolved. Trimming stripped 4 bases from V and 5 bases from J, with 15 bases between. This CDR3 is 16 amino acids long. CDR3: CASSSFGVTDNSPLHF. The CDR3 coding sequence is TGTGCCAGCAGTTCCTTTGGGGTTACGGATAATTCACCCCTCCACTTT.